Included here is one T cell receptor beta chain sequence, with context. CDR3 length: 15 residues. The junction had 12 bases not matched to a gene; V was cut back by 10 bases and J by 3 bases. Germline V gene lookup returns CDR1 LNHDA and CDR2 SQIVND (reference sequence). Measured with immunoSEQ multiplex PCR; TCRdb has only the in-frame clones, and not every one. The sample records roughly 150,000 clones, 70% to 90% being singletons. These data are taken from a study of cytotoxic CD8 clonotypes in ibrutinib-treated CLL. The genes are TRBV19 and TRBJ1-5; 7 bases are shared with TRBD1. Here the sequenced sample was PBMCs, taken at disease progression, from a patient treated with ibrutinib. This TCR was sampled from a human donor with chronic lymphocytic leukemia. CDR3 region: CATAPGQQYNQPQHF. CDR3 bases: TGTGCCACCGCACCGGGACAGCAATACAATCAGCCCCAGCATTTT.